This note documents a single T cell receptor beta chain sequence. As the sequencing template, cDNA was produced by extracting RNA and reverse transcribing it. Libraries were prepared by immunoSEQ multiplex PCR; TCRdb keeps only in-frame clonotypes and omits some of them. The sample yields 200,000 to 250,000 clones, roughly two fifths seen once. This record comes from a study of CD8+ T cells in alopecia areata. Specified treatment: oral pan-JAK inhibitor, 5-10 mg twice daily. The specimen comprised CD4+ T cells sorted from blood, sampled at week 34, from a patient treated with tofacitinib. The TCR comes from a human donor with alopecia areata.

The CDR3 DNA reads as TGTGCCAGCAGCTTAACGGAGGGCTACGAGCAGTACTTC. Translated, it gives CASSLTEGYEQYF. The chain employs TRBV7-2 and TRBJ2-7; tentatively, D is TRBD2 (6 bases). The CDR3 runs 13 residues. Trimming pared 2 bases from V and 3 bases from J, leaving 8 bases between. Germline-derived CDR1 and CDR2 are SGHTA and FQGNSA.